This is a list of T cell receptor beta chains from one sample in a study of blood T cell repertoires in COVID-19. The assay was immunoSEQ multiplex PCR, and TCRdb's table has in-frame clones only and misses some. This sample has about 230,000 clones, with 70% to 90% found just once. The sequencing input was peripheral blood. The receptors were gathered from a man aged 40-49 years with acute or convalescent COVID-19. The CDR3 runs from the conserved cysteine through the conserved F or W. Each record gives: J gene, clone size, D gene, V gene, CDR3 protein, CDR3 DNA. D genes are given only for firm matches. Size values are once, few and many counts, or a class for expanded clones, and some rows have none.

J: TRBJ2-4; size: .; D: .; V: TRBV28; CDR3: CASSPGTKNIQYF; DNA: TGTGCCAGCAGTCCTGGGACAAAAAACATTCAGTACTTC
J: TRBJ1-2; size: .; D: TRBD1; V: TRBV2; CDR3: CASSPGQVYYGYTF; DNA: TGTGCCAGCAGTCCGGGACAGGTATACTATGGCTACACCTTT
J: TRBJ1-6; size: .; D: .; V: TRBV23-1; CDR3: CASTGGHSSPLHF; DNA: TGCGCCAGCACGGGGGGGCATTCTTCACCCCTCCACTTT
J: TRBJ1-1; size: .; D: .; V: TRBV6-5; CDR3: CASSYREMGVEAFF; DNA: TGTGCCAGCAGTTACAGGGAGATGGGAGTTGAGGCTTTCTTT
J: TRBJ2-3; size: few; D: TRBD1; V: TRBV19; CDR3: CASSQQGAGTDTQYF; DNA: TGTGCCAGTAGTCAACAGGGGGCCGGGACAGATACGCAGTATTTT
J: TRBJ1-2; size: once; D: .; V: TRBV21-1; CDR3: CASSKDKGYYGYTF; DNA: TGTGCCAGCAGCAAAGATAAGGGGTACTATGGCTACACCTTC
J: TRBJ1-1; size: .; D: .; V: TRBV29-1; CDR3: CSVILTEAFF; DNA: TGCAGCGTTATCCTCACTGAAGCTTTCTTT
J: TRBJ1-5; size: .; D: .; V: TRBV4-3; CDR3: CASSPSWGYHPGVSCRNQPQHF; DNA: TGCGCCAGCAGCCCCAGTTGGGGCTACCACCCTGGGGTGTCATGTCGCAATCAGCCCCAGCATTTT
J: TRBJ1-6; size: .; D: .; V: TRBV6-2/TRBV6-3; CDR3: CASSYSRTGGAPLHF; DNA: TGTGCCAGCAGTTACTCGCGGACCGGGGGGGCACCCCTCCACTTT
J: TRBJ1-3; size: .; D: .; V: TRBV7-9; CDR3: CASTSVGMENTIYF; DNA: TGTGCCAGCACCTCGGTGGGTATGGAGAACACCATATATTTT
J: TRBJ2-1; size: .; D: TRBD2; V: TRBV3-1/TRBV3-2; CDR3: CASSQRTSGTDEQFF; DNA: TGTGCCAGCAGCCAGAGGACTAGCGGGACCGATGAGCAGTTCTTC
J: TRBJ1-3; size: .; D: .; V: TRBV9; CDR3: CASSVGQVSSSGNTIYF; DNA: TGTGCCAGCAGCGTAGGGCAAGTCTCCAGCTCTGGAAACACCATATATTTT
J: TRBJ2-1; size: .; D: TRBD2; V: TRBV19; CDR3: CASSGGLADSEQFF; DNA: TGTGCCAGTAGTGGGGGACTAGCGGACTCGGAGCAGTTCTTC
J: TRBJ1-4; size: .; D: .; V: TRBV7-2; CDR3: CASSLDGEREKLFF; DNA: TGTGCCAGCAGCTTAGATGGGGAGAGGGAAAAACTGTTTTTT
J: TRBJ1-5; size: once; D: .; V: TRBV11-1; CDR3: CASSSNSNQPQHF; DNA: TGTGCCAGCAGCTCTAATAGCAATCAGCCCCAGCATTTT
J: TRBJ1-4; size: .; D: .; V: TRBV19; CDR3: CASSRQGNEKLFF; DNA: TGTGCCAGTAGTAGGCAGGGGAATGAAAAACTGTTTTTT
J: TRBJ2-2; size: .; D: .; V: TRBV5-4; CDR3: CASSLGAGELFF; DNA: TGTGCCAGCAGCTTGGGGGCCGGAGAGCTGTTTTTT
J: TRBJ2-2; size: .; D: .; V: TRBV5-1; CDR3: CASSLGGEASTGELFF; DNA: TGCGCCAGCAGCTTGGGCGGGGAGGCCTCAACCGGGGAGCTGTTTTTT
J: TRBJ2-1; size: .; D: TRBD2; V: TRBV10-3; CDR3: CAISDTSGGLNEQFF; DNA: TGTGCCATCAGCGATACTAGCGGGGGGCTCAATGAGCAGTTCTTC
J: TRBJ2-5; size: once; D: TRBD2; V: TRBV18; CDR3: CASSRTSGGAETQYF; DNA: TGTGCCAGCTCCCGGACTAGCGGGGGGGCAGAGACCCAGTACTTC
J: TRBJ2-5; size: .; D: TRBD2; V: TRBV29-1; CDR3: CSVEDLAGPKTRETQYF; DNA: TGCAGCGTTGAAGATTTAGCGGGACCCAAGACCCGAGAGACCCAGTACTTC
J: TRBJ1-5; size: .; D: .; V: TRBV19; CDR3: CASSKKTLGGQPQHF; DNA: TGTGCCAGTAGCAAAAAGACCTTGGGGGGGCAGCCCCAGCATTTT
J: TRBJ1-3; size: .; D: .; V: TRBV6-5; CDR3: CASRAGGGNTIYF; DNA: TGTGCCAGTCGGGCGGGGGGAGGAAACACCATATATTTT
J: TRBJ1-1; size: .; D: .; V: TRBV6-6; CDR3: CASSVQSEAFF; DNA: TGTGCCAGCAGTGTACAGAGTGAAGCTTTCTTT
J: TRBJ1-2; size: .; D: .; V: TRBV5-1; CDR3: CASSLETVGGYTF; DNA: TGCGCCAGCAGCTTGGAGACAGTGGGCGGCTACACCTTC
J: TRBJ1-2; size: .; D: TRBD1; V: TRBV5-6; CDR3: CASSSPDRDNGYTF; DNA: TGTGCCAGCAGCTCGCCGGACAGGGATAATGGCTACACCTTC
J: TRBJ2-5; size: .; D: TRBD2; V: TRBV5-1; CDR3: CASSPFGLAGNQETQYF; DNA: TGCGCCAGCAGCCCATTTGGACTAGCGGGGAACCAAGAGACCCAGTACTTC
J: TRBJ1-3; size: .; D: .; V: TRBV6-5; CDR3: CASSRGQKGNTIYF; DNA: TGTGCCAGCAGTCGAGGACAGAAAGGAAACACCATATATTTT
J: TRBJ2-7; size: .; D: .; V: TRBV4-3; CDR3: CASSQGAGSWNEQYF; DNA: TGCGCCAGCAGCCAAGGAGCGGGTAGCTGGAACGAGCAGTACTTC
J: TRBJ2-3; size: .; D: TRBD2; V: TRBV19; CDR3: CASNSGGTDTQYF; DNA: TGTGCCAGTAATAGCGGGGGCACAGATACGCAGTATTTT
J: TRBJ1-2; size: .; D: TRBD1; V: TRBV15; CDR3: CATSGAFGTGVDGYTF; DNA: TGTGCCACCAGCGGTGCTTTTGGGACAGGGGTTGATGGCTACACCTTC
J: TRBJ1-1; size: few; D: TRBD1; V: TRBV29-1; CDR3: CSVEEGANTEAFF; DNA: TGCAGCGTTGAGGAGGGGGCAAACACTGAAGCTTTCTTT
J: TRBJ1-4; size: once; D: .; V: TRBV5-5; CDR3: CASNYPSGEKLFF; DNA: TGTGCCAGCAATTATCCTTCGGGGGAAAAACTGTTTTTT
J: TRBJ2-7; size: .; D: TRBD2; V: TRBV27; CDR3: CASSSLGGEQYF; DNA: TGTGCCAGCAGCTCGCTGGGGGGGGAGCAGTACTTC
J: TRBJ1-1; size: .; D: .; V: TRBV9; CDR3: CASSVDLNTEAFF; DNA: TGTGCCAGCAGCGTAGACTTGAACACTGAAGCTTTCTTT
J: TRBJ1-2; size: .; D: .; V: TRBV28; CDR3: CASSLRQNYGYTF; DNA: TGTGCCAGCAGTTTAAGACAGAACTATGGCTACACCTTC
J: TRBJ1-3; size: .; D: TRBD1; V: TRBV3-1/TRBV3-2; CDR3: CASSQAIGTASGNTIYF; DNA: TGTGCCAGCAGCCAAGCTATTGGGACAGCCTCTGGAAACACCATATATTTT
J: TRBJ2-7; size: .; D: .; V: TRBV18; CDR3: CASSPPSGYEQYF; DNA: TGTGCCAGCTCACCCCCGTCGGGTTACGAGCAGTACTTC
J: TRBJ1-1; size: .; D: .; V: TRBV18; CDR3: CASSRQQNTEAFF; DNA: TGTGCCAGCTCGCGACAGCAAAACACTGAAGCTTTCTTT
J: TRBJ1-2; size: .; D: .; V: TRBV7-9; CDR3: CASSQTGGYTF; DNA: TGTGCCAGCAGCCAGACAGGTGGCTACACCTTC
J: TRBJ1-1; size: few; D: .; V: TRBV7-9; CDR3: CASSLDTGKNTEAFF; DNA: TGTGCCAGCAGCTTAGACACAGGCAAGAACACTGAAGCTTTCTTT
J: TRBJ1-2; size: .; D: TRBD1; V: TRBV9; CDR3: CASSPQDRAKNYGYTF; DNA: TGTGCCAGCAGCCCTCAGGACAGGGCCAAAAACTATGGCTACACCTTC
J: TRBJ1-2; size: .; D: .; V: TRBV27; CDR3: CASSSQGGFGYTF; DNA: TGTGCCAGCAGTTCACAGGGAGGGTTCGGCTACACCTTC
J: TRBJ2-1; size: .; D: .; V: TRBV20-1; CDR3: CSASTANEQFF; DNA: TGCAGTGCTTCTACCGCCAATGAGCAGTTCTTC
J: TRBJ1-2; size: .; D: TRBD1; V: TRBV7-2; CDR3: CASSLQGGMNGYTF; DNA: TGTGCCAGCAGCTTACAGGGGGGAATGAATGGCTACACCTTC
J: TRBJ1-2; size: few; D: .; V: TRBV6-5; CDR3: CASSYSRGGYTF; DNA: TGTGCCAGCAGTTACTCACGGGGTGGCTACACCTTC
J: TRBJ2-3; size: .; D: .; V: TRBV4-1; CDR3: CASSQDGRGPYTQYF; DNA: TGCGCCAGCAGCCAAGACGGGCGGGGGCCTTATACGCAGTATTTT
J: TRBJ2-1; size: .; D: .; V: TRBV5-1; CDR3: CASSLEGDPWGEQFF; DNA: TGCGCCAGCAGCTTGGAGGGGGACCCTTGGGGTGAGCAGTTCTTC
J: TRBJ2-7; size: few; D: TRBD1; V: TRBV5-8; CDR3: CASSLQGAYEQYF; DNA: TGTGCCAGCAGCTTGCAGGGGGCCTACGAGCAGTACTTC